The rows below give T cell receptor beta chains drawn from one sample of a study of radiotherapy plus CTLA-4 blockade in lung cancer. TCRdb keeps only in-frame clones here, not all; method: immunoSEQ multiplex PCR. The sample comprises 65,000 to 90,000 clones, about 88% of which are singletons, and 0.87% rests with the top ten. This specimen was peripheral blood, taken from a patient treated with radiotherapy plus ipilimumab. All receptors come from a human donor with non-small cell lung cancer who had stable disease on radiotherapy plus ipilimumab. The conserved cysteine and the conserved F or W are not part of the CDR3 here. The order of the fields is V gene, J gene, CDR3 protein.

TRBV7-9	TRBJ1-6	ASSLTGIDSPLH
TRBV28	TRBJ2-2	ASSWGQMTGELF
TRBV30	TRBJ1-1	AWSDRQGMNTEAF
TRBV7-9	TRBJ2-7	ASNKDPVREQY
TRBV28	TRBJ2-1	ASRDSGRALNEQF
TRBV27	TRBJ1-5	ASRPGTGYSNQPQH
TRBV29-1	TRBJ2-5	SVQHTRETQY
TRBV6-5	TRBJ2-5	ASSRTVQETQY
TRBV25-1	TRBJ1-1	ASSERRGVAEAF
TRBV2	TRBJ1-5	ASSRQGGNQPQH
TRBV11-3	TRBJ2-1	ASSHGNEQF
TRBV14	TRBJ1-1	ASSQRGLRRAF
TRBV5-1	TRBJ2-3	ASSFTDTQY
TRBV19	TRBJ1-1	ASSIRRVMNTEAF
TRBV7-2	TRBJ1-2	ASSLGQYYGYT
TRBV28	TRBJ2-7	ASSWTGGYEQY
TRBV28	TRBJ1-5	ASSSPRGSGNQPQH
TRBV27	TRBJ1-2	ASSLRAALYGYT